Below are 26 T cell receptor beta chains sequenced from a single sample in a study of CD8 T cells in Susac syndrome (dated by TCRdb to between 2018 and 2020). Library prep was done by the immunoSEQ multiplex PCR assay. RNA was extracted using the RNeasy kit, and roughly 0.5 to 1 microgram was reverse transcribed with random hexamers. Through fastp at Q25 and MiXCR, TCRdb rebuilt clones from the public reads, retaining in-frame beta chains. For every CDR3 protein sequence, its rows merge into one entry that carries the most common genes and DNA. Present in this sample are 210,000 or so distinct CDR3 sequences, approximately 94% of which were seen just once. The top ten clonotypes cover around 0.15% of the sample. Sequenced input: CD4+ T cells from PBMCs. The receptors originated from a human donor with Susac syndrome.

This chain uses TRBV9 with TRBJ1-2; 8 nucleotides line up with TRBD1. This CDR3 comprises 16 residues. The V gene end was trimmed by 4 bases and the J gene end by 2 bases; junction bases not matched to a gene: 10. The germline CDR1 and CDR2 sequences are SGDLS and YYNGEE. The CDR3 loop reads CASSLSGTGLNYGYTF. CDR3 coding DNA: TGTGCCAGCAGCCTCTCCGGGACAGGACTAAACTATGGCTACACCTTC.

The J gene is TRBJ2-1, the V gene TRBV11-2; 10 nucleotides match TRBD1. Unmatched junction bases numbered 1, after V lost 1 base and J lost 4 bases. The CDR3 runs 15 residues. Per germline, CDR1 SGHAT and CDR2 FQNNGV. The CDR3, as DNA: TGTGCCAGCAGCTTAGGGACAGGGGGTTACAATGAGCAGTTCTTC. Its translation: CASSLGTGGYNEQFF. Full variable domain (remainder filled in from reference TRBV11-2 and TRBJ2-1): EAGVAQSPRYKIIEKRQSVAFWCNPISGHATLYWYQQILGQGPKLLIQFQNNGVVDDSQLPKDRFSAERLKGVDSTLKIQPAKLEDSAVYLCASSLGTGGYNEQFFGPGTRLTVL.

CDR3 sequence reads: CASSLQTDNTEAFF. CDR3 nucleotides: TGTGCCAGCAGCCTTCAGACAGATAACACTGAAGCTTTCTTT. The chain uses TRBV4-2 and TRBJ1-1; D perhaps matches TRBD1 (5 bases). Trimming took off 4 bases at V and 2 bases at J, with 11 bases between the two ends. The germline CDR1 and CDR2 sequences are LGHNA and YNFKEQ. This CDR3 region has 14 residues.

The chain has TRBV7-3 and TRBJ2-2; D is uncertain. The CDR3 is made up of 13 amino acids. Germline CDR1 is SGHTA and CDR2 is FQGTGA. V dropped 8 bases and J dropped 3 bases, with 10 bases sitting between them. The CDR3 region is CASSKYDTGELFF. The CDR3 DNA reads as TGTGCCAGCTCCAAGTATGACACCGGGGAGCTGTTTTTT.

V and J are TRBV20-1 and TRBJ2-3; D possibly matches TRBD1 or TRBD2 (6 bases each). Deletions cut 0 bases from V and 4 bases from J, with 11 bases between. Germline values: CDR1 DFQATT, CDR2 SNEGSKA (reference sequence). The CDR3 has 14 residues. The chain's CDR3 is CSARERGVADTQYF. The CDR3 region has the DNA TGCAGTGCTAGAGAAAGGGGGGTCGCAGATACGCAGTATTTT.

The gene calls are TRBV4-3 and TRBJ2-1; 8 bases map to TRBD1. The CDR3 is 15 amino acids. V lost 4 bases, J lost 4 bases, and 6 bases stayed unmatched. Germline V gene lookup returns CDR1 LGHNA and CDR2 YSLEER. This chain's CDR3 is CASSPETGAYNEQFF. The CDR3 DNA follows: TGCGCCAGCAGCCCCGAGACAGGGGCTTACAATGAGCAGTTCTTC.

The sample holds one count of this clonotype. The chain combines TRBV29-1 with TRBJ1-2, with TRBD1 matching over 8 bases. The CDR3 runs 13 residues. Looked up from germline, CDR1 is SQVTM and CDR2 is ANQGSEA. The CDR3: CRRRTLRGHGYTF. For the CDR3, the DNA is TGCAGACGCCGGACGCTCAGGGGGCATGGCTACACCTTC.

The chain combines TRBV9 with TRBJ2-5; a weak D match, TRBD2 (6 bases). Trimming removed 6 bases from V and 5 bases from J, with 17 bases in between. Germline CDR1 and CDR2: SGDLS and YYNGEE. This CDR3 region has 14 residues. CDR3 bases: TGTGCCAGCAACGGTGCGGGGTCGTGGGAGACCCAGTACTTC. Its protein is CASNGAGSWETQYF.

The chain uses TRBV30 and TRBJ1-5, with D possibly being TRBD1 (5 bases). The CDR3 runs 14 residues. V lost 3 bases, J lost 6 bases, and 15 bases lay in between. Germline V lookup: CDR1 GTSNPN, CDR2 SVGIG (reference sequence). The CDR3 reads CAWSPGEGPQPQHF. In DNA, the CDR3 is TGTGCCTGGAGCCCGGGGGAGGGACCTCAGCCCCAGCATTTT.

The chain is built from TRBV6-5 and TRBJ2-7; 11 bases agree with TRBD1. The CDR3 consists of 18 residues. The V segment lost 0 bases and the J segment 7 bases; nucleotides outside the gene matches: 14. The germline V gene encodes CDR1 MNHEY and CDR2 SVGAGI. CDR3 region: CASSYSTVGDRGFGEQYF. The DNA of the CDR3 is TGTGCCAGCAGTTACTCTACGGTGGGGGACAGGGGGTTTGGGGAGCAGTACTTC.

This clonotype was recorded once. The V and J genes are TRBV19 and TRBJ2-5; 10 bases are a match to TRBD1. After removal of 5 bases from V and 3 bases from J, the junction contained 6 bases not matched to a gene. Germline CDR1 reads LNHDA; CDR2 reads SQIVND (reference sequence). The CDR3 is made up of 15 amino acids. The CDR3 nucleotides are TGTGCCAGTAGTGACCGGGACAGGGGAGAAGAGACCCAGTACTTC. Amino acid sequence: CASSDRDRGEETQYF. Full variable domain (missing parts from reference TRBV19 and TRBJ2-5): DGGITQSPKYLFRKEGQNVTLSCEQNLNHDAMYWYRQDPGQGLRLIYYSQIVNDFQKGDIAEGYSVSREKKESFPLTVTSAQKNPTAFYLCASSDRDRGEETQYFGPGTRLLVL.

The V gene is TRBV28, the J gene TRBJ2-7; TRBD1 agrees at 10 bases. CDR1 and CDR2 (germline): MDHEN, SYDVKM. V lost 6 bases, J lost 6 bases, and 8 bases stayed unmatched. This CDR3 has 14 amino acids. DNA for the CDR3: TGTGCCAGCAGGTGGACAGGGGGACGGAGCGAGCAGTACTTC. This translates into CASRWTGGRSEQYF.

J is TRBJ1-6 and V is TRBV2; D is unclear. Germline CDR1 and CDR2: SNHLY and FYNNEI. V shed 7 bases and J shed 5 bases, with 12 bases lying between them. This CDR3 contains 14 residues. DNA of the CDR3: TGTGCCAGCACCTTTGAGGGCCATAATTCACCCCTCCACTTT. Translated: CASTFEGHNSPLHF.

The chain joins TRBV3-1 to TRBJ1-1; D is possibly TRBD1 (5 bases). This CDR3 contains 15 residues. The V and J ends lost 4 bases and 3 bases respectively, with 15 bases between them. The germline CDR1 and CDR2 sequences are LGHDT and YNNKEL (reference sequence). The CDR3 DNA is TGTGCCAGCAGCCGCCCGGATGCGGGGGACACTGAAGCTTTCTTT. Amino acids: CASSRPDAGDTEAFF.

This chain uses TRBV5-1 with TRBJ1-1; no reliable D call. This CDR3 has 12 residues. V was trimmed by 1 base and J by 4 bases, leaving 5 bases between them. Germline V lookup: CDR1 SGHRS, CDR2 YFSETQ. CDR3 in DNA: TGCGCCAGCAGCTTGACCTCCACTGAAGCTTTCTTT. Its translation is CASSLTSTEAFF.

The chain uses TRBV30 and TRBJ1-4; unclear D gene. The V and J ends lost 3 bases and 5 bases respectively, with 7 bases between them. CDR1 is GTSNPN, CDR2 SVGIG, per germline (reference sequence). The CDR3 totals 12 residues. CDR3 loop: CAWRKDNEKLFF. The CDR3 nucleotides are TGTGCCTGGAGGAAGGACAATGAAAAACTGTTTTTT.

The chain links TRBV7-2 to TRBJ1-2; D unclear. Per germline, CDR1 SGHTA and CDR2 FQGNSA. V lost 6 bases, J lost 4 bases, and 12 bases lay in between. The CDR3 loop spans 13 amino acids. The CDR3 sequence: CASRSPYPYGYTF. The CDR3 coding sequence is TGTGCCAGCAGGTCACCTTATCCCTATGGCTACACCTTC. Supplemented by reference TRBV7-2 and TRBJ1-2, the full variable domain reads GAGVSQSPSNKVTEKGKDVELRCDPISGHTALYWYRQSLGQGLEFLIYFQGNSAPDKSGLPSDRFSAERTGGSVSTLTIQRTQQEDSAVYLCASRSPYPYGYTFGSGTRLTVV.

The rearrangement joins TRBV11-3 to TRBJ2-4, with D perhaps TRBD1 (6 bases). The V and J ends lost 3 bases and 5 bases respectively, with 11 bases between them. Germline V gives CDR1 SGHNT, CDR2 YENEEA. The CDR3 sequence is 14 residues long. CDR3 in DNA: TGTGCCAGCAGCTTCCGGACAGAGGAAAACATTCAGTACTTC. Residues: CASSFRTEENIQYF.

This clonotype was detected once. It is unclear where the CDR3 begins or ends on the DNA, so no DNA is shown, and the CDR3 is as TCRdb lists it. The V gene is TRBV24-1, the J gene TRBJ2-5. Including both end residues, the CDR3 is 11 amino acids long. Germline lookup yields CDR1 KGHDR and CDR2 SFDVKD. CDR3 sequence reads: CATSTSETQYF.

J is TRBJ2-1 and V is TRBV29-1; 8 nucleotides line up with TRBD2. V dropped 5 bases and J dropped 4; count of bases not matched to a gene: 7. This CDR3 comprises 14 residues. The germline CDR1 and CDR2 sequences are SQVTM and ANQGSEA. The DNA of the CDR3 is TGCAGCGTTCCCCCCGGGACTAGGTACAATGAGCAGTTCTTC. Translation: CSVPPGTRYNEQFF.

The V call is TRBV12-3 or TRBV12-4, the J call TRBJ1-1, with D perhaps matching TRBD1 (6 bases). The CDR3 contains 11 residues. The ends were cut back, 7 bases at V and 8 bases at J, with 11 bases in the middle. CDR3 coding DNA: TGTGCCAGCACCGCAGACAGGGAAGCTTTCTTT. Translated, it gives CASTADREAFF.

V is TRBV19 and J is TRBJ1-1; no firm D call. Germline-derived CDR1 and CDR2 are LNHDA and SQIVND (reference sequence). The CDR3 covers 11 residues. Trimming shortened V by 3 bases and J by 14 bases, and 13 bases separated the two germline ends. Written as DNA, the CDR3 is TGTGCCAGTAGTATCGTAGGCACGACGTTCTTT. This translates into CASSIVGTTFF.

The chain is built from TRBV25-1 and TRBJ1-6; D perhaps matches TRBD1 (6 bases). CDR3 size: 18 residues. Germline assignment: CDR1 MGHDK and CDR2 SYGVNS. The V end was cut by 0 bases, the J end by 9 bases, with 21 bases between. The chain's CDR3 is CASSEYPPTGAYGSPLHF. The CDR3 nucleotides read TGTGCCAGCAGTGAATACCCTCCGACAGGAGCATATGGTTCACCCCTCCACTTT.

The chain links TRBV29-1 to TRBJ1-2; weak D call: TRBD1 (6 bases). CDR1 and CDR2 (germline): SQVTM, ANQGSEA. This CDR3 spans 12 amino acids. The V end lost 7 bases, the J end lost 6 bases, and 15 bases lay between the germline ends. CDR3 region: CSAHGQKNGYTF. CDR3 nucleotides: TGCAGCGCCCACGGACAGAAGAATGGCTACACCTTC.

The chain links TRBV29-1 to TRBJ1-5; no clear D gene. V lost 4 bases and J 0 bases, leaving 4 bases between the germline ends. This CDR3 comprises 12 residues. Germline CDR1 and CDR2: SQVTM and ANQGSEA. This chain's CDR3 is CSVGSSNQPQHF. CDR3 coding DNA: TGCAGCGTTGGTAGTAGCAATCAGCCCCAGCATTTT.

J is TRBJ2-4 and V is TRBV19; 9 bases fit TRBD1. The germline V gene has CDR1 LNHDA and CDR2 SQIVND (reference sequence). The CDR3 has 16 residues. V lost 7 bases and J lost 1; bases outside the gene matches: 8. CDR3 region: CASNPGQGGAKNIQYF. The CDR3, as DNA: TGTGCCAGTAACCCGGGACAGGGTGGGGCCAAAAACATTCAGTACTTC.